This is a list of T cell receptor beta chains from one sample in a study of CD8 T cells in ankylosing spondylitis. TCRdb called the 5' RACE reads again in MiXCR, with one record for every CDR3 protein. The data show around 250,000 distinct CDR3 sequences, around 11% seen once. Sequencing was done on a sample of blood, either unsorted or a sorted T cell fraction (not recorded which). Source of these receptors: a male donor with ankylosing spondylitis or in good health (not recorded which). CDR3s include the opening cysteine and the closing phenylalanine or tryptophan. A D gene is named only where the DNA matches it firmly. Clone sizes are given selectively: once, few, many, or a class where the clone is expanded.

V gene: TRBV20-1; clone size: many; D gene: TRBD1; J gene: TRBJ2-1; CDR3 DNA: TGCAGTGCTCTTCCCCTCCGGACAGGGGTAGATGAGCAGTTCTTC; CDR3 protein: CSALPLRTGVDEQFF
V gene: TRBV12-3/TRBV12-4; clone size: many; D gene: TRBD1; J gene: TRBJ1-2; CDR3 DNA: TGTGCCAGCAGTCGCGGACAGGCCTGGAGCTACACCTTC; CDR3 protein: CASSRGQAWSYTF
V gene: TRBV5-8; clone size: few; D gene: .; J gene: TRBJ2-1; CDR3 DNA: TGTGCCAGCAGCCCGGCCGGACGGGACAATGAGCAGTTCTTC; CDR3 protein: CASSPAGRDNEQFF
V gene: TRBV5-5; clone size: many; D gene: .; J gene: TRBJ2-7; CDR3 DNA: TGTGCCAGCAGCCTCACACGGGGAAGTACCTACGAGCAGTACTTC; CDR3 protein: CASSLTRGSTYEQYF
V gene: TRBV7-8; clone size: many; D gene: .; J gene: TRBJ2-3; CDR3 DNA: TGTGCCAGCAGACCACTACGAACCCCAGATACGCAGTATTTT; CDR3 protein: CASRPLRTPDTQYF
V gene: TRBV5-1; clone size: many; D gene: .; J gene: TRBJ2-3; CDR3 DNA: TGCGCCAGCAGCTTGATGTTAGATACGCAGTATTTT; CDR3 protein: CASSLMLDTQYF
V gene: TRBV5-1; clone size: many; D gene: .; J gene: TRBJ2-1; CDR3 DNA: TGCGCCAGCGCTCACCTGTTGGCCGAAGGCTCTGAGCAGTTCTTC; CDR3 protein: CASAHLLAEGSEQFF
V gene: TRBV11-3; clone size: .; D gene: .; J gene: TRBJ2-5; CDR3 DNA: TGTGCCAGCAGAGGTGGCCCCGAAGAGACCCAGTACTTC; CDR3 protein: CASRGGPEETQYF
V gene: TRBV5-1; clone size: many; D gene: TRBD1; J gene: TRBJ2-1; CDR3 DNA: TGCGCCAGCAGCCTGGGACAGGGGGCGCTTGATGAGCAGTTCTTC; CDR3 protein: CASSLGQGALDEQFF
V gene: TRBV12-3/TRBV12-4; clone size: many; D gene: TRBD1; J gene: TRBJ1-2; CDR3 DNA: TGTGCCAGCAGTTTCCCCGGGACAGCCAAAGGCTACACCTTC; CDR3 protein: CASSFPGTAKGYTF
V gene: TRBV12-3/TRBV12-4; clone size: many; D gene: .; J gene: TRBJ2-3; CDR3 DNA: TGTGCCAGCAGTTTAGGGGACGGTACGCAGTATTTT; CDR3 protein: CASSLGDGTQYF
V gene: TRBV29-1; clone size: few; D gene: TRBD2; J gene: TRBJ2-3; CDR3 DNA: TGCAGCGTTGATAGGACTAGCGGGGGGCAAACGCAGTATTTT; CDR3 protein: CSVDRTSGGQTQYF
V gene: TRBV12-3/TRBV12-4; clone size: many; D gene: .; J gene: TRBJ2-3; CDR3 DNA: TGTGCCAGCCGGCCCAACACAGATACGCAGTATTTT; CDR3 protein: CASRPNTDTQYF
V gene: TRBV7-2; clone size: .; D gene: .; J gene: TRBJ2-1; CDR3 DNA: TGTGCCAGCAGCGTTTTTGGGAGCGGTGGGGGGTTCTTC; CDR3 protein: CASSVFGSGGGFF
V gene: TRBV29-1; clone size: .; D gene: .; J gene: TRBJ1-4; CDR3 DNA: TGCAGCGCCGAACGCGGGGCCGGGGAAAAACTGTTTTTT; CDR3 protein: CSAERGAGEKLFF
V gene: TRBV5-6; clone size: few; D gene: .; J gene: TRBJ2-2; CDR3 DNA: TGTGCCAGCAGTTCCGACCCCACCGGGGAGCTGTTTTTT; CDR3 protein: CASSSDPTGELFF
V gene: TRBV11-1; clone size: many; D gene: TRBD1; J gene: TRBJ1-4; CDR3 DNA: TGTGCCAGCAGCCTTGAACCCGACAGGGACCAGTTTTTT; CDR3 protein: CASSLEPDRDQFF
V gene: TRBV3-1; clone size: few; D gene: .; J gene: TRBJ1-5; CDR3 DNA: TGTGCCAGCAGCCAGGGGTGGAATCAGCCCCAGCATTTT; CDR3 protein: CASSQGWNQPQHF
V gene: TRBV25-1; clone size: .; D gene: .; J gene: TRBJ2-3; CDR3 DNA: TGTGCCATCTCGGTTGGAGATACGCAGTATTTT; CDR3 protein: CAISVGDTQYF
V gene: TRBV12-3/TRBV12-4; clone size: few; D gene: TRBD2; J gene: TRBJ2-5; CDR3 DNA: TGTGCCAGCAGTGCCGGGACTAGCGGGGGGGCCCGAGAGACCCAGTACTTC; CDR3 protein: CASSAGTSGGARETQYF
V gene: TRBV29-1; clone size: few; D gene: TRBD2; J gene: TRBJ2-5; CDR3 DNA: TGCAGCGTTGAAGATTGGGCGGGGGAGTACCAAGAGACCCAGTACTTC; CDR3 protein: CSVEDWAGEYQETQYF
V gene: TRBV12-3/TRBV12-4; clone size: many; D gene: .; J gene: TRBJ1-2; CDR3 DNA: TGTGCCAGCAGTCCCCACGCGGCTAACTATGGCTACACCTTC; CDR3 protein: CASSPHAANYGYTF